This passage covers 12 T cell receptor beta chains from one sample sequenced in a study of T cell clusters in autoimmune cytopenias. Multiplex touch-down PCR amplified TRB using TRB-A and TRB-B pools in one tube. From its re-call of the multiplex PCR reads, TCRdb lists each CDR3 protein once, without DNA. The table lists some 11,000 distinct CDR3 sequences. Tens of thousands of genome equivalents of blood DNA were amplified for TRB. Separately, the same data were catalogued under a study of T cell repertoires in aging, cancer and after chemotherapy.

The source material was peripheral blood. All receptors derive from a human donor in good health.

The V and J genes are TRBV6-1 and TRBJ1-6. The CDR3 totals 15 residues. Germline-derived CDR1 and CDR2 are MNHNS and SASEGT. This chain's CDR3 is CASSLVDGSNSPLHF.

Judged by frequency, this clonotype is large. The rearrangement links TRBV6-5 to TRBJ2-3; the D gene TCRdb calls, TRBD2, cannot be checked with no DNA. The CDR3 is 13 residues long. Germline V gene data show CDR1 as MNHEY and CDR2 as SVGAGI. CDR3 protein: CATGLAGADTQYF.

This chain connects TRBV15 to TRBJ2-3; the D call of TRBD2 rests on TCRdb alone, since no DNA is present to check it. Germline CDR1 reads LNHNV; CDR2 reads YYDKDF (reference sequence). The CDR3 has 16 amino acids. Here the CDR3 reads CATSAGIGRGTDTQYF.

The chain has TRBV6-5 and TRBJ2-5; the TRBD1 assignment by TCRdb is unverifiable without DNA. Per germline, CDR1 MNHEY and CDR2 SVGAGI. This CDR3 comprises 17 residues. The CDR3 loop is CASSWPRDRGGQETQYF.

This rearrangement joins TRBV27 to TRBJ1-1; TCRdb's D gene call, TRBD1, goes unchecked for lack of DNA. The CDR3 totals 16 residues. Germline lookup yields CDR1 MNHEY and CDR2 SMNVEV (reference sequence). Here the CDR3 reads CASSILPSGTYSRAFF.

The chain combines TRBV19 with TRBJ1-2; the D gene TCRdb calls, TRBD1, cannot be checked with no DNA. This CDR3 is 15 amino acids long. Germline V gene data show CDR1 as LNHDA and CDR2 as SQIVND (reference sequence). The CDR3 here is CASSMPGQGNYGYTF.

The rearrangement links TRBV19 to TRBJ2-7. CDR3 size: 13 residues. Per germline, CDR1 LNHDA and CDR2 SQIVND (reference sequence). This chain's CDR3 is CASSIVGKDEQYF.

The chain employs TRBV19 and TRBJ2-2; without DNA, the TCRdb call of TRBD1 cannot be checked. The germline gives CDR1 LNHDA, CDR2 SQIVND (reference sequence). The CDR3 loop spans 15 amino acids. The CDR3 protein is CASSIRQGGTGELFF.

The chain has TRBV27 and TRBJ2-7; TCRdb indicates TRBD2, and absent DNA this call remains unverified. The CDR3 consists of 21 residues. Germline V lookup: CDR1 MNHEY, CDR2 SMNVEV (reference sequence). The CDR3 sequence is CASSRPRQGATSGKGFYEQYF.

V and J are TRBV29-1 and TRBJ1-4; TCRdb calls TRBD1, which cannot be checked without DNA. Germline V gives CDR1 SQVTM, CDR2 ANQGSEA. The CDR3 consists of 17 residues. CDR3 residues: CSVEDVSLGHSKEKLFF.

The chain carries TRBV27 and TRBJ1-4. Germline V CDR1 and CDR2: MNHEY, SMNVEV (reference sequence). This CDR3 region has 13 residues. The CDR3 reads CASSRALGEKLFF.

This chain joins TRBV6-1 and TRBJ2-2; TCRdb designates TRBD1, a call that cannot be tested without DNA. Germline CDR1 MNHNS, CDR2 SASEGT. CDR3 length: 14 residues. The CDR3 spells CASSAKTDLGELFF.